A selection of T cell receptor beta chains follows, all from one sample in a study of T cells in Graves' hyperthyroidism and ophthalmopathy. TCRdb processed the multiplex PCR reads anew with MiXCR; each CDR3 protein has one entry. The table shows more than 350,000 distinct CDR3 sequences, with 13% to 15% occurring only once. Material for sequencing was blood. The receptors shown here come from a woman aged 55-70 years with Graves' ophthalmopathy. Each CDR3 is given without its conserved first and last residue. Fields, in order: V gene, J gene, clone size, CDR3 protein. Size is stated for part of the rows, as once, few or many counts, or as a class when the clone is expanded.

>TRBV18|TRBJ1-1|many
ASSPNRNTEAF
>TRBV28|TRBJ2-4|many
ASNPQGAKNIQY
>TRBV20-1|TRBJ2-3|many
SAKDYASTDTQY
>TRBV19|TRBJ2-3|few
ASKERGRGSADTQY
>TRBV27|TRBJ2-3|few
ASSSRLAFNTDTQY
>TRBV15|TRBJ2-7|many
ATSVIGGGSYEQY
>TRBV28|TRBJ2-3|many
ASSLLDRTTDTQY
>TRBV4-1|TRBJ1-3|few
ASSQERSDSGNTIY
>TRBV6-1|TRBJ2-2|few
ASSWTGRDTGELF
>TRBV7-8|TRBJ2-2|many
ASSRTTGFTSGRGTGELF
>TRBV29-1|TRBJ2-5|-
SVEGDRVQETQY
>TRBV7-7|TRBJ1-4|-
ASSSGTGANEKLF
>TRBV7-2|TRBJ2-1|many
ASSLDGGWENEQF
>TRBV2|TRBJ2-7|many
ASMGGGTSGYEQY
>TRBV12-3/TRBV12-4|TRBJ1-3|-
ASSLGGAGSGNTIY
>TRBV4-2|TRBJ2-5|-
ASSPSSGVGEETQY
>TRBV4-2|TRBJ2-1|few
ASSPSSRGNEQF
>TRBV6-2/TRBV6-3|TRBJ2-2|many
ASSTTGYTGELF
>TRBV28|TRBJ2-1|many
ASSLGLARDSYNEQF
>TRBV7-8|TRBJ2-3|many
ASSLVRGSPQY
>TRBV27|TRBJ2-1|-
ASCPGLYDNEQF
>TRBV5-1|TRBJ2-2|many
ASSSASGTGELF
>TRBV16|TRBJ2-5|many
ASSQSRGQGY
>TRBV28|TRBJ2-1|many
ASSLASGNKEGF
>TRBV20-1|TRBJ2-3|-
SATRTRHTQY
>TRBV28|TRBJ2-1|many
ASTPRYDEQF
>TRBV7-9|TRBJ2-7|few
ASSSGGSVYEQY